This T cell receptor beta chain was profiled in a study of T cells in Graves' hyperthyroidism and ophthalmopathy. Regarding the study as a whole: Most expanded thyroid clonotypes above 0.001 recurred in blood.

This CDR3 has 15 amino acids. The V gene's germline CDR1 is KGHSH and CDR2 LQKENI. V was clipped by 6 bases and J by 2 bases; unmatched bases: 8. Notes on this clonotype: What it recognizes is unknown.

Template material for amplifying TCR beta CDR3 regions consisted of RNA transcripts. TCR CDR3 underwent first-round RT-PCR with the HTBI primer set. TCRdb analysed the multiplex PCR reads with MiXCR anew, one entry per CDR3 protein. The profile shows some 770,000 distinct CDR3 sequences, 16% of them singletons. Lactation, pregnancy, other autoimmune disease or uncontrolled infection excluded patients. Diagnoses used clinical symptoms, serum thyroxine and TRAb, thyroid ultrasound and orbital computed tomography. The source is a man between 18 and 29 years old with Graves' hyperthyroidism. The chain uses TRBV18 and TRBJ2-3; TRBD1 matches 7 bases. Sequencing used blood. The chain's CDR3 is CASSRDRSTTDTQYF. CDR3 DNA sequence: TGTGCCAGCTCTCGGGACAGAAGTACCACAGATACGCAGTATTTT. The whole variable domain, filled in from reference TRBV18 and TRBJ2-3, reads NAGVMQNPRHLVRRRGQEARLRCSPMKGHSHVYWYRQLPEEGLKFMVYLQKENIIDESGMPKERFSAEFPKEGPSILRIQQVVRGDSAAYFCASSRDRSTTDTQYFGPGTRLTVL.